These 23 T cell receptor beta chains were sequenced from one sample in a study of T cells after yellow fever vaccination. Via MiXCR, TCRdb re-called the 5' RACE reads, giving one row per CDR3 protein. The sample records 500,000 to 650,000 distinct CDR3 sequences, about a sixth being singletons. Sequencing was performed on PBMCs, taken roughly 5 days after the first yellow fever vaccination. The receptors derive from a man younger than 30 who received the YFV17D yellow fever vaccine.

There are a few counts of this clonotype. The rearrangement joins TRBV6-2 or TRBV6-3 to TRBJ2-2; D might be TRBD2 (6 bases). Looked up from germline, CDR1 is MNHEY and CDR2 is SVGEGT. Trimming removed 7 bases from V and 5 bases from J, with 11 bases in between. This CDR3 spans 13 amino acids. Here the CDR3 DNA reads TGTGCCAGCAAGGTTGGGGGGACCGGGGAGCTGTTTTTT. The encoded protein is CASKVGGTGELFF.

This clonotype was detected many times. This sequence joins TRBV7-3 and TRBJ2-1, with a possible D match to TRBD2 (7 bases). There are 13 residues in the CDR3. V lost 4 bases, J lost 8 bases, and 12 bases lay in between. Germline V CDR1 and CDR2: SGHTA, FQGTGA. This CDR3 reads CASSSRGRDEQFF. CDR3 in DNA: TGTGCCAGCAGCTCAAGGGGGAGGGATGAGCAGTTCTTC.

This clonotype was seen more than once but under ten times. V and J are TRBV12-5 and TRBJ1-5; TRBD1 is a possible D gene (6 bases). This CDR3 comprises 12 residues. V lost 4 bases and J lost 7, with 8 bases in between. Germline-derived CDR1 and CDR2 are LGHNT and FRNRAP. The CDR3 DNA reads TGTGCTAGTGGTTCACAGGGACAGCCCCAGCATTTT. Translated: CASGSQGQPQHF.

The genes are TRBV18 and TRBJ1-5, with 7 bases that match TRBD1. V gave up 1 base and J gave up 5 bases; unmatched junction bases: 5. Germline loops: CDR1 KGHSH, CDR2 LQKENI. CDR3 length: 15 amino acids. CDR3 region: CASSPRDSPYQPQHF. DNA of the CDR3: TGTGCCAGCTCACCACGGGACAGTCCATATCAGCCCCAGCATTTT.

The chain links TRBV4-3 to TRBJ2-6, with TRBD1 matching 8 bases. This CDR3 is built from 18 residues. The junction had 8 bases not matched to a gene; V was cut back by 4 bases and J by 0 bases. From germline, CDR1 is LGHNA and CDR2 YSLEER. CDR3 sequence: CASSLADRDLSGANVLTF. The CDR3 region has the DNA TGCGCCAGCAGCCTAGCGGACAGGGACCTCTCTGGGGCCAACGTCCTGACTTTC.

The DNA for the CDR3 is TGTGCCAGCAGCTCATCCCGGGGACAGAGCACCCTCCACTTT. It yields the protein CASSSSRGQSTLHF. V and J are TRBV11-2 and TRBJ1-6, with 7 bases lining up with TRBD1. After removal of 4 bases from V and 14 bases from J, the junction contained 11 bases not matched to a gene. CDR3 length: 14 residues. CDR1 is SGHAT and CDR2 is FQNNGV in the germline V gene.

This clonotype was seen more than once but under ten times. The V gene is TRBV12-3 or TRBV12-4, the J gene TRBJ1-1, with D tentatively TRBD1 (5 bases). V was pared by 6 bases and J by 8 bases, with 16 bases between. The CDR3 sequence is 13 residues long. CDR3: CASRALGGNEAFF. The DNA for the CDR3 is TGTGCCAGCAGAGCCTTGGGGGGAAACGAAGCTTTCTTT.

This clonotype was counted between two and nine times. V gene TRBV5-1 combines with J gene TRBJ2-5; maybe TRBD2 (6 bases). The V gene's germline CDR1 is SGHRS and CDR2 YFSETQ. V shed 2 bases and J shed 5 bases, with 13 bases lying between them. The CDR3 extends over 14 amino acids. As DNA, the CDR3 is TGCGCCAGCAGCTTTAGCGGTGGCGGTGAGACCCAGTACTTC. Amino acid sequence: CASSFSGGGETQYF.

The genes are TRBV7-2 and TRBJ2-7; TRBD1 matches at 8 bases. This CDR3 contains 15 residues. V was pared by 3 bases and J by 4 bases, with 8 bases of the junction left unmatched. The germline V gene encodes CDR1 SGHTA and CDR2 FQGNSA. CDR3 loop: CASSFIGTGFYEQYV. CDR3 coding DNA: TGTGCCAGCAGCTTTATTGGGACAGGTTTTTACGAGCAGTACGTC.

This clonotype turned up a few times. The J gene is TRBJ2-3, the V gene TRBV7-3, with D possibly being TRBD2 (6 bases). Trimming left V 2 bases short and J 3 bases short, with 18 bases between. Per germline, CDR1 SGHTA and CDR2 FQGTGA. This CDR3 is 17 amino acids long. The CDR3 DNA is TGTGCCAGCAGCTTAGTCCCCTACGGGGGATCTACAGATACGCAGTATTTT. The encoded protein is CASSLVPYGGSTDTQYF. The complete variable domain, with remaining parts taken from reference TRBV7-3 and TRBJ2-3, reads GAGVSQTPSNKVTEKGKYVELRCDPISGHTALYWYRQSLGQGPEFLIYFQGTGAADDSGLPNDRFFAVRPEGSVSTLKIQRTERGDSAVYLCASSLVPYGGSTDTQYFGPGTRLTVL.

This clonotype was detected only a few times. V and J are TRBV6-5 and TRBJ2-1, with 8 bases aligning to TRBD1. Looked up from germline, CDR1 is MNHEY and CDR2 is SVGAGI. V lost 2 bases to trimming and J lost 4 bases; unmatched junction nucleotides: 4. This CDR3 spans 15 amino acids. The CDR3 here is CASSYRRGRYNEQFF. The CDR3 nucleotides are TGTGCCAGCAGTTACCGCAGGGGGCGGTACAATGAGCAGTTCTTC.

The chain joins TRBV28 to TRBJ1-2; the D gene is possibly TRBD1 (6 bases). Germline CDR1 and CDR2: MDHEN and SYDVKM. The V gene lost 2 bases and the J gene lost 8 bases, with 15 bases spanning the gap. The CDR3 is 14 amino acids. CDR3 region: CASSLPGTNRGYTF. The DNA for the CDR3 is TGTGCCAGCAGTTTACCCGGGACAAACCGAGGCTACACCTTC.

This rearrangement joins TRBV20-1 to TRBJ2-7, with TRBD1 matching 9 bases. J lost 2 bases, V lost 4 bases, and 6 bases had no gene match. The CDR3 consists of 14 residues. Germline CDR1 and CDR2: DFQATT and SNEGSKA (reference sequence). The CDR3 protein is CSANGQGNAYEQYF. In DNA, the CDR3 is TGCAGTGCTAACGGACAGGGGAACGCCTACGAGCAGTACTTC.

Here the CDR3 reads CASSGVAGGPSYNEQFF. The DNA of the CDR3 is TGTGCCAGCAGCGGGGTAGCGGGGGGTCCCTCCTACAATGAGCAGTTCTTC. This rearrangement joins TRBV9 to TRBJ2-1; 10 nucleotides match TRBD2. In germline, CDR1 is SGDLS, CDR2 YYNGEE. The CDR3 contains 17 residues. The trim removed 3 bases at V and 0 bases at J, leaving 6 bases unmatched.

The rearrangement joins TRBV4-1 to TRBJ2-5, with TRBD1 identical over 7 bases. The CDR3 has 16 amino acids. V shed 1 base and J 5 bases; nucleotides not matched to a gene: 10. Germline loops: CDR1 MGHRA, CDR2 YSYEKL. CDR3 sequence (DNA): TGCGCCAGCAGCCAAGTACAGGAGACAGGGCTGGAGACCCAGTACTTC. Its translation is CASSQVQETGLETQYF.

The chain combines TRBV7-9 with TRBJ1-4; D is possibly TRBD1 (5 bases). Germline lookup yields CDR1 SEHNR and CDR2 FQNEAQ (reference sequence). CDR3 length: 12 residues. Trimming stripped 6 bases from V and 8 bases from J, with 10 bases between. The DNA for the CDR3 is TGTGCCAGCAGAGGGGTGAAGGAAAAACTGTTTTTT. It specifies CASRGVKEKLFF.

This clonotype was seen a few times. The rearrangement joins TRBV7-9 to TRBJ1-2; maybe TRBD1 (6 bases). The germline gives CDR1 SEHNR, CDR2 FQNEAQ (reference sequence). V was shortened by 1 base and J by 8 bases, with 8 bases between the two germline ends. The CDR3 has 12 residues. This CDR3 reads CASSLEGGGYTF. In DNA, the CDR3 is TGTGCCAGCAGCTTAGAGGGGGGAGGCTACACCTTC.

The V gene is TRBV7-7, the J gene TRBJ2-2; the D gene is possibly TRBD2 (5 bases). This CDR3 contains 14 residues. Germline CDR1 is SSHAT and CDR2 is FNYEAQ (reference sequence). The V end lost 5 bases, the J end lost 4 bases, and 11 bases lay between the germline ends. CDR3: CASSPDYLTGELFF. The CDR3 DNA reads as TGTGCCAGCAGCCCCGACTACCTCACCGGGGAGCTGTTTTTT.

The chain employs TRBV2 and TRBJ1-1; 7 nucleotides agree with TRBD1. CDR1 is SNHLY, CDR2 FYNNEI, per germline. This CDR3 has 14 amino acids. Trimming cost V 6 bases and J 0 bases; bases outside gene matches: 4. In nucleotides, the CDR3 is TGTGCCAGCAGATTGACAGGGATGAACACTGAAGCTTTCTTT. Encoded protein: CASRLTGMNTEAFF.

This clonotype has only a few counts. This chain links TRBV27 with TRBJ1-1; a weak D match, TRBD1 (5 bases). This CDR3 spans 18 amino acids. The V and J ends lost 3 bases and 5 bases respectively, with 25 bases between them. Germline CDR1 MNHEY, CDR2 SMNVEV (reference sequence). The CDR3 sequence: CASSFALNSQLPGTEAFF. DNA for the CDR3: TGTGCCAGCAGTTTCGCCCTGAATTCGCAGTTACCAGGGACTGAAGCTTTCTTT.

The sample holds a few counts of this clonotype. The V call is TRBV2, the J call TRBJ2-7; the D is unclear. The V and J ends lost 5 bases and 7 bases respectively, with 9 bases between them. Germline assignment: CDR1 SNHLY and CDR2 FYNNEI. This CDR3 is built from 11 residues. This chain's CDR3 is CASSYIGEQYV. The CDR3 nucleotides are TGTGCCAGCAGTTACATAGGAGAGCAGTACGTC.

The rearrangement joins TRBV4-2 to TRBJ1-4; a weak D match, TRBD1 (6 bases). Trimming stripped 3 bases from V and 5 bases from J, with 13 bases between. The CDR3 consists of 15 residues. CDR1 and CDR2 from the germline V gene are LGHNA and YNFKEQ. This CDR3 is CASSQDGTPNEKLFF. The CDR3 DNA reads TGTGCCAGCAGCCAGGACGGGACACCGAATGAAAAACTGTTTTTT.

The chain recombines TRBV28 with TRBJ1-1; unclear D gene. The germline gives CDR1 MDHEN, CDR2 SYDVKM. There are 16 residues in the CDR3. The V gene lost 4 bases and the J gene lost 3 bases, with 18 bases spanning the gap. The CDR3 DNA sequence: TGTGCCAGCAGTTCAGTGCCTGGGGAATCCGACACTGAAGCTTTCTTT. This translates into CASSSVPGESDTEAFF. Supplemented by reference TRBV28 and TRBJ1-1, the full variable domain reads DVKVTQSSRYLVKRTGEKVFLECVQDMDHENMFWYRQDPGLGLRLIYFSYDVKMKEKGDIPEGYSVSREKKERFSLILESASTNQTSMYLCASSSVPGESDTEAFFGQGTRLTVV.